This T cell receptor beta chain derives from a study of T-cell memory formation after mild COVID-19. Unmatched junction bases numbered 9, after V lost 1 base and J lost 5 bases. The CDR3 covers 16 residues. Germline V lookup: CDR1 MNHNS, CDR2 SASEGT. TCRdb re-called the 5' RACE reads with MiXCR, one entry per CDR3 protein. The profile shows about 400,000 distinct CDR3 sequences, 16% of them singletons. This clonotype was observed many times. The rearrangement joins TRBV6-1 to TRBJ2-7, with 9 bases that match TRBD1. Sequenced: PBMCs or a T cell subset sorted from them (not recorded which). The TCR comes from a man aged 18 to 35 who had mild COVID-19 (a few samples of this study predate the infection). Cell type and time point are not known. The DNA of the CDR3 is TGTGCCAGCAGTGAAGAAGAGGGGACAGGGTCGCACGAGCAGTACTTC. It translates to CASSEEEGTGSHEQYF.